Sequencing of this TCR beta chain was carried out in a study of blood T cells in healthy people across ages. The CDR3 spans 12 residues. Germline CDR1 SGHRS, CDR2 YFSETQ. Trimming cost V 4 bases and J 6 bases, with 9 bases left between them. The second PCR ran about 7 to 12 cycles with a sample-barcoded 5' primer and J-beta primers. Each sample yielded at least 2.5 million CDR3-containing paired-end reads. Each CDR3 protein is one row after TCRdb ran MiXCR on the 5' RACE reads. This sample yields 1.5 million or so distinct CDR3 sequences, of which about 40% are seen a single time; roughly 7.9% belongs to the top ten.

The chain combines TRBV5-1 with TRBJ2-3; D is ambiguous. The receptor was isolated from a young woman in good health. Sequencing was performed on blood. The CDR3 is CASSGDWDTQYF. The CDR3 bases are TGCGCCAGCAGCGGCGACTGGGATACGCAGTATTTT.